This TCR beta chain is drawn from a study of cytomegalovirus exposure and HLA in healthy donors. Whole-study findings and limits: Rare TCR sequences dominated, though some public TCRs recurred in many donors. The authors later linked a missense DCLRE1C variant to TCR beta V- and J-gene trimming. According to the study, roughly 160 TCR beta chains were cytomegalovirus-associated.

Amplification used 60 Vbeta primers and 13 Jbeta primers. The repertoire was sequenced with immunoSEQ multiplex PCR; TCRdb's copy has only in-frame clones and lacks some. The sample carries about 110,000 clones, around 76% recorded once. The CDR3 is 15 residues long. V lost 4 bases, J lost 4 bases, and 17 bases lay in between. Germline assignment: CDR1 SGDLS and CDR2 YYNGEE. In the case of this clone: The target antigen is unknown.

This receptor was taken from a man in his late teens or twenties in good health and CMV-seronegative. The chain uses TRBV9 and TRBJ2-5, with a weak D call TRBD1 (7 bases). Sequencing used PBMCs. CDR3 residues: CASSTGRRGRETQYF. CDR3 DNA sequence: TGTGCCAGCAGCACGGGGCGGAGGGGGCGAGAGACCCAGTACTTC.